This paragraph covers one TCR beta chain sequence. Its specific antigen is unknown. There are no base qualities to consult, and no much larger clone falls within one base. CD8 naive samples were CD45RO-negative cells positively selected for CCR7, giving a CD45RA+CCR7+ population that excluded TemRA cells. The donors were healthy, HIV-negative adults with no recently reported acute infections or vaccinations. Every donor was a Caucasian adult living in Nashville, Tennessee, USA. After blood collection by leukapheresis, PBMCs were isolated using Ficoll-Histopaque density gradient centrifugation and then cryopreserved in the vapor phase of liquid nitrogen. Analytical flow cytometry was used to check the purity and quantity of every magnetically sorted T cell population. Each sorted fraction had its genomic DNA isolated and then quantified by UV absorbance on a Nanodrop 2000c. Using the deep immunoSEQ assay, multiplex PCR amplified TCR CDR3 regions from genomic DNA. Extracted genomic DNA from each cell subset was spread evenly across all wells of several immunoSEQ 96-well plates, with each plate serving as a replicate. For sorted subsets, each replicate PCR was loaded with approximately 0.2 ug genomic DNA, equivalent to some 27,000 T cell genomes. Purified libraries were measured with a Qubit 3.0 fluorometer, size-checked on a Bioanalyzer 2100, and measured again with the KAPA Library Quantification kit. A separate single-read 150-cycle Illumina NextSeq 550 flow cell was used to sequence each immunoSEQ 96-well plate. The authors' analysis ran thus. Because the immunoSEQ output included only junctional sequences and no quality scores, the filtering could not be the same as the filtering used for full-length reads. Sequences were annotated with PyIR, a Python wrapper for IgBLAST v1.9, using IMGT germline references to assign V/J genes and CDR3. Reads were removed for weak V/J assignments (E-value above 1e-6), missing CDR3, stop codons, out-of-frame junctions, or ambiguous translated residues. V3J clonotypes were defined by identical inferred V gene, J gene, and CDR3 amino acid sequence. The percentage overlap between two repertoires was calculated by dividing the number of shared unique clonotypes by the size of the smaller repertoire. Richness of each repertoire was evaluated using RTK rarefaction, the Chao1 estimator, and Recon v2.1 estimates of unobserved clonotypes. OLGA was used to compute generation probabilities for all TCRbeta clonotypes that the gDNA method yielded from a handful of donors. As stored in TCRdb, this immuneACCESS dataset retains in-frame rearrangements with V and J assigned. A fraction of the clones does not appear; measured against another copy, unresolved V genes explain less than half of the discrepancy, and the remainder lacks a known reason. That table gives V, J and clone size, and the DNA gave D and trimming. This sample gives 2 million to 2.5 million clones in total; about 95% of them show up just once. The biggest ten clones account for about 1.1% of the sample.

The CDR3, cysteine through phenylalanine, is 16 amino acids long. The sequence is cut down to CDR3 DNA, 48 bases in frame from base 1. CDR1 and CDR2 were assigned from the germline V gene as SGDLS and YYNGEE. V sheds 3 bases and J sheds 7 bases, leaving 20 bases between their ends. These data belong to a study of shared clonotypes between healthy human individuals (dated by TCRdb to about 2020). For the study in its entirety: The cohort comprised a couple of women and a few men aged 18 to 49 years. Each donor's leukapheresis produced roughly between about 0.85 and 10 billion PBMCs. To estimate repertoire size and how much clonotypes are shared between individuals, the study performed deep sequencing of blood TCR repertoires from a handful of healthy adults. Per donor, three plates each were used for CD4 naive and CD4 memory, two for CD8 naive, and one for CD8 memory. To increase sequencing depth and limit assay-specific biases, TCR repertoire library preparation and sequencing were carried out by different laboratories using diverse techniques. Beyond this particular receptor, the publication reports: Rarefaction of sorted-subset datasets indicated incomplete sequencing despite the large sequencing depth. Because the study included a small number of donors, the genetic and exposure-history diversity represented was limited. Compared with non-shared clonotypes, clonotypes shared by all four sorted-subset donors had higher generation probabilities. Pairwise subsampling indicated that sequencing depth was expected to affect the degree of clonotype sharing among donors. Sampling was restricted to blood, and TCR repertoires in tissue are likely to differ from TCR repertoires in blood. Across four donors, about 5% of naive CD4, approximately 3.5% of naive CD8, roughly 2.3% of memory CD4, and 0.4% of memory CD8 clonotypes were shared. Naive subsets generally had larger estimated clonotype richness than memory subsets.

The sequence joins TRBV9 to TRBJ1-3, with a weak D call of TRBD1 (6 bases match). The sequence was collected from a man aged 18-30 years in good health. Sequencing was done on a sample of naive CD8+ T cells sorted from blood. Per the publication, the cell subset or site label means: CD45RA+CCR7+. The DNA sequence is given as TGTGCCAGCAGCGAGACAGGACTTGTCGATGGGAACACCATATATTTT. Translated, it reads CASSETGLVDGNTIYF.